These 24 T cell receptor beta chains share one sample of origin, sequenced in a study of shared clonotypes between healthy human individuals (dated by TCRdb to the early 2020s). CD8 naive samples consisted of CD45RO-negative cells that were positively selected for CCR7, yielding a CD45RA+CCR7+ population without TemRA cells. The method behind the library was the immunoSEQ multiplex PCR assay. TCRdb carries this immuneACCESS record with in-frame sequences only. Its versions omit some clonotypes, under half of them owing to an unresolved V gene in the studies checked, with the rest unexplained. This sample comprises around 2,000,000 clones, roughly 91% of them detected only once. In total, the top ten clones hold under 2% of the sample. The sequenced material came from naive CD8+ T cells from PBMCs. The meaning of the sample's cell subset or site label: CD45RA+CCR7+. The receptor set was obtained from a man aged 18 to 35 in good health. Some clones in this sample may be carry-over from other donors' samples.

This chain connects TRBV5-1 to TRBJ2-7; D is possibly TRBD1 or TRBD2 (5 bases each). Trimming removed 2 bases at V and 2 bases at J, with 20 bases between. Germline V gene data show CDR1 as SGHRS and CDR2 as YFSETQ. CDR3 length: 17 amino acids. CDR3 bases: TGCGCCAGCAGCTTAGCCGGGACGGGGAGCGCTACCTACGAGCAGTACTTC. Its translation is CASSLAGTGSATYEQYF.

The chain recombines TRBV7-3 with TRBJ2-7; TRBD2 agrees at 11 bases. The CDR3 is 14 amino acids. The germline V gene has CDR1 SGHTA and CDR2 FQGTGA. Losses at the gene ends were 4 bases for V and 2 bases for J; bases not matched to a gene: 1. The chain's CDR3 is CASSSSGRTYEQYF. CDR3 nucleotides: TGTGCCAGCAGCTCTAGCGGGAGGACCTACGAGCAGTACTTC.

This clone was seen a single time. The rearrangement links TRBV4-1 to TRBJ2-5; D is perhaps TRBD2 (6 bases). The CDR3 has 16 amino acids. CDR1 MGHRA and CDR2 YSYEKL come from the germline V gene. The V end lost 6 bases, the J end lost 1 base, and 18 bases lay between the germline ends. The DNA for the CDR3 is TGCGCCAGCAGACTTTCCCCCCTAGCGTCCCAAGAGACCCAGTACTTC. Translation gives CASRLSPLASQETQYF.

The chain employs TRBV25-1 and TRBJ2-7; 8 positions match TRBD2. The CDR3 is made up of 17 amino acids. CDR1 is MGHDK, CDR2 SYGVNS, per germline. With V trimmed by 7 bases and J by 1 base, 15 bases remained unmatched. In nucleotides, the CDR3 is TGTGCCAGCACCCCCGACGTCGCGGGAGGAGCTTCCTACGAGCAGTACTTC. Translation: CASTPDVAGGASYEQYF.

The CDR3 DNA sequence: TGTGCCAGCAGTTATTCTGGGGTGAGTGAAGCTTTCTTT. Translation: CASSYSGVSEAFF. The V and J genes are TRBV27 and TRBJ1-1; D is unclear. V lost 4 bases to trimming and J lost 7 bases, with 13 bases between them. This CDR3 spans 13 amino acids. Per germline, CDR1 MNHEY and CDR2 SMNVEV (reference sequence).

The chain is built from TRBV7-8 and TRBJ2-7; D remains unclear. Looked up from germline, CDR1 is SGHVS and CDR2 is FQNEAQ. The V and J ends lost 1 base and 4 bases respectively, with 17 bases between them. The CDR3 is 16 residues long. For the CDR3, the DNA is TGTGCCAGCAGCTTAGGGTTCGGCGAGCTAGGGTACGAGCAGTACTTC. It codes for CASSLGFGELGYEQYF.

This clone was seen a single time. The rearrangement uses TRBV4-2 and TRBJ2-2; 11 nucleotides line up with TRBD2. This CDR3 contains 16 residues. CDR1 LGHNA and CDR2 YNFKEQ come from the germline V gene. Trimming removed 3 bases from V and 6 bases from J; junction bases left unmatched: 6. CDR3 bases: TGTGCCAGCAGCCAGATAAGACTAGCGGGGCCCGGGGAGCTGTTTTTT. As protein: CASSQIRLAGPGELFF.

The J gene is TRBJ2-1, the V gene TRBV7-9, with 9 bases identical to TRBD1. Germline CDR1 is SEHNR and CDR2 is FQNEAQ (reference sequence). CDR3 length: 16 residues. After removal of 4 bases from V and 6 bases from J, the junction contained 10 bases not matched to a gene. The CDR3 spells CASSSGTGYTGNEQFF. The CDR3 nucleotides are TGTGCCAGCAGCTCCGGGACAGGGTATACCGGCAATGAGCAGTTCTTC.

The chain has TRBV7-9 and TRBJ2-7, with D perhaps matching TRBD2 (5 bases). The CDR3 consists of 12 residues. The V gene lost 5 bases and the J gene lost 5 bases, with 10 bases spanning the gap. Germline CDR1 SEHNR, CDR2 FQNEAQ (reference sequence). The CDR3 sequence is CASSATRNEQYF. Here the CDR3 DNA reads TGTGCCAGCAGCGCTACTAGAAACGAGCAGTACTTC.

About this clone: Other DNA sequences in this sample translate to the same CDR3. The V call is TRBV9, the J call TRBJ2-2; D is possibly TRBD1 (5 bases). This CDR3 is 14 amino acids long. V was clipped by 0 bases and J by 4 bases, with 7 bases between them. CDR1 is SGDLS, CDR2 YYNGEE, per germline. CDR3 in amino acids: CASSVGGSTGELFF. CDR3 DNA: TGTGCCAGCAGCGTAGGGGGCTCCACCGGGGAGCTGTTTTTT.

J is TRBJ2-1 and V is TRBV13; tentative D call: TRBD2 (6 bases). V was shortened by 2 bases and J by 5 bases, with 13 bases between the two germline ends. Germline V lookup: CDR1 PRHDT, CDR2 FYEKMQ (reference sequence). The length of the CDR3 is 15 residues. In DNA form, the CDR3 reads TGTGCCAGCAGCTTATTCCGGGACTTACACAATGAGCAGTTCTTC. Translation gives CASSLFRDLHNEQFF. The whole variable domain, remainder taken from reference TRBV13 and TRBJ2-1, is AAGVIQSPRHLIKEKRETATLKCYPIPRHDTVYWYQQGPGQDPQFLISFYEKMQSDKGSIPDRFSAQQFSDYHSELNMSSLELGDSALYFCASSLFRDLHNEQFFGPGTRLTVL.

For the CDR3, the DNA is TGTGCCAGCACCCTCCTGCTAGCCAAAAACATTCAGTACTTC. Translating gives CASTLLLAKNIQYF. The chain uses TRBV6-1 and TRBJ2-4; no reliable D call. The V and J ends lost 7 bases and 0 bases respectively, with 10 bases between them. The germline gives CDR1 MNHNS, CDR2 SASEGT. This CDR3 is 14 amino acids long.

The chain employs TRBV28 and TRBJ2-7; perhaps TRBD1 as D (5 bases). CDR3 size: 16 residues. V was cut by 4 bases and J by 0 bases, with 16 bases left in between. CDR1 and CDR2 (germline): MDHEN, SYDVKM. CDR3 in DNA: TGTGCCAGCAGTTCCAGGGCACCGCGACCCTCCTACGAGCAGTACTTC. This codes for CASSSRAPRPSYEQYF.

The chain joins TRBV27 to TRBJ2-3; 8 bases match TRBD2. After removal of 5 bases from V and 3 bases from J, the junction contained 10 bases not matched to a gene. The CDR3 covers 16 residues. CDR1 is MNHEY and CDR2 is SMNVEV in the germline V gene (reference sequence). CDR3 sequence: CASSLRTSSGTDTQYF. The CDR3 bases are TGTGCCAGCAGTCTCCGGACTAGCTCGGGGACAGATACGCAGTATTTT.

V usage is TRBV7-9 and J usage is TRBJ2-1; unclear D gene. Looked up from germline, CDR1 is SEHNR and CDR2 is FQNEAQ (reference sequence). Trimming pared 2 bases from V and 0 bases from J, leaving 11 bases between. This CDR3 comprises 16 residues. The chain's CDR3 is CASSLNAEPSYNEQFF. CDR3 nucleotide sequence: TGTGCCAGCAGCTTAAACGCAGAACCCTCCTACAATGAGCAGTTCTTC.

V gene TRBV9 combines with J gene TRBJ2-7; D possibly corresponds to TRBD2 (6 bases). This CDR3 contains 16 residues. Germline V gene data show CDR1 as SGDLS and CDR2 as YYNGEE. Trimming shortened V by 4 bases and J by 0 bases, and 17 bases separated the two germline ends. The CDR3 region is CASSPRMGLHSYEQYF. The CDR3 DNA is TGTGCCAGCAGCCCGCGGATGGGACTTCACTCCTACGAGCAGTACTTC.

This chain connects TRBV11-2 to TRBJ2-7; no reliable D call. Trimming cost V 2 bases and J 2 bases, with 10 bases left between them. Germline-derived CDR1 and CDR2 are SGHAT and FQNNGV. The CDR3 covers 14 residues. The CDR3 region is CASSLIAPTYEQYF. The CDR3 nucleotides are TGTGCCAGCAGCTTAATTGCGCCCACCTACGAGCAGTACTTC.

This clone was recorded only once. This CDR3 is also generated by other DNA sequences in the sample. This rearrangement joins TRBV27 to TRBJ2-5; D gene unclear. The CDR3 totals 13 residues. Trimming removed 1 base from V and 5 bases from J, with 8 bases in between. CDR1 is MNHEY and CDR2 is SMNVEV in the germline V gene (reference sequence). The CDR3 protein is CASSLFLGETQYF. The CDR3 DNA is TGTGCCAGCAGTTTATTTCTAGGGGAGACCCAGTACTTC.

The chain recombines TRBV7-9 with TRBJ1-2; 8 bases map to TRBD1. The V and J ends lost 6 bases and 8 bases, in that order; junction bases with no gene match: 14. Germline V CDR1 and CDR2: SEHNR, FQNEAQ (reference sequence). This CDR3 has 15 amino acids. The CDR3, as DNA: TGTGCCAGCAGACTTACGGTCGGGACAGGCGGGGGCTACACCTTC. It yields the protein CASRLTVGTGGGYTF.

This clone was counted only a few times. This chain uses TRBV9 with TRBJ1-2; TRBD1 might be the D (6 bases). This CDR3 has 15 amino acids. Germline V gene data show CDR1 as SGDLS and CDR2 as YYNGEE. The V end lost 6 bases, the J end lost 4 bases, and 19 bases lay between the germline ends. CDR3 DNA sequence: TGTGCCAGCACCCCGGGAGGGGGAGGAAGCTATGGCTACACCTTC. Its translation: CASTPGGGGSYGYTF.

The rearrangement links TRBV7-3 to TRBJ2-1; 9 bases line up with TRBD1. CDR1 and CDR2 (germline): SGHTA, FQGTGA. The CDR3 consists of 16 residues. The J segment lost 3 bases and the V segment lost 5 bases, leaving 8 bases of the junction unmatched. The CDR3 loop is CASSRPGQGLYNEQFF. As DNA, the CDR3 is TGTGCCAGCAGCCGTCCGGGACAGGGTCTCTACAATGAGCAGTTCTTC.

The gene calls are TRBV29-1 and TRBJ2-7; 13 positions match TRBD2. Germline V gives CDR1 SQVTM, CDR2 ANQGSEA. The CDR3 spans 14 residues. V trimming: 7 bases; J trimming: 4 bases; junction bases outside the gene matches: 7. Written as DNA, the CDR3 is TGCAGCGCTGGACTAGCGGGAGTGGGGTACGAGCAGTACTTC. This gives the protein CSAGLAGVGYEQYF.

This clone appeared a few times. The chain carries TRBV27 and TRBJ2-2; 9 bases fit TRBD2. Germline V gene lookup returns CDR1 MNHEY and CDR2 SMNVEV (reference sequence). The ends lost 2 bases at V and 4 bases at J; junction bases unmatched: 2. The CDR3 extends over 15 amino acids. The chain's CDR3 is CASSLIAGVTGELFF. CDR3 in DNA: TGTGCCAGCAGTTTAATAGCGGGAGTCACCGGGGAGCTGTTTTTT.

The chain employs TRBV9 and TRBJ2-1; D is undetermined. The CDR3 sequence is 17 residues long. Trimming stripped 3 bases from V and 0 bases from J, with 16 bases between. CDR1 and CDR2 (germline): SGDLS, YYNGEE. The CDR3 sequence: CASSGHSNWSSYNEQFF. CDR3 sequence (DNA): TGTGCCAGCAGCGGACATAGCAACTGGAGCTCCTACAATGAGCAGTTCTTC.